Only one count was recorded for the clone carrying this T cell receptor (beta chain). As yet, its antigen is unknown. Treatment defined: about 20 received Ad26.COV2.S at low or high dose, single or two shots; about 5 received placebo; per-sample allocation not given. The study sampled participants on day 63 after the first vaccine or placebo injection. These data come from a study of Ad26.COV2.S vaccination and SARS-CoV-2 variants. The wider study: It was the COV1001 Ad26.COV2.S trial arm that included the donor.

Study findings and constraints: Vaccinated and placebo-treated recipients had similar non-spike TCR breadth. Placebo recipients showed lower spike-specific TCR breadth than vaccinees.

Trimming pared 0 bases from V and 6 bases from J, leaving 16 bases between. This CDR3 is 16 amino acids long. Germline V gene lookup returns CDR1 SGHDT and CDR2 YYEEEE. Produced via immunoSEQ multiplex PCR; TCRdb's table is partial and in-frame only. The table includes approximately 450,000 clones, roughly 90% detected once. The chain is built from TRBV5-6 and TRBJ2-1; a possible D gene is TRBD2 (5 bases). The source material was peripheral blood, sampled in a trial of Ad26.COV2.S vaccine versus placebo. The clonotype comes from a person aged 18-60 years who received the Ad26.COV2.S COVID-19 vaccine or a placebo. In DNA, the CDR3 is TGTGCCAGCAGCTTGGAGCCCACCCTTCGGGGCAATGAGCAGTTCTTC. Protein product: CASSLEPTLRGNEQFF.